The TCR beta chain described here comes from a study of T cell repertoires in cytomegalovirus infection. Study at large: Used in the study were CMV epitopes, some recently identified and HLA-C-restricted, others well-studied and HLA-B-restricted. CMV infection together with matching HLA type was indicated by public TCR beta signatures. Study findings and constraints: There were HLA-C-restricted CMV-specific TCR beta clonotypes dominating the ex vivo response.

About this clonotype: No antigen is known for it.

TCRdb reanalysed the reads using MiXCR and keeps one entry per CDR3 protein. The data hold about 700,000 distinct CDR3 sequences, with roughly 33% observed a single time. This TCR was sampled from a human donor in good health (CMV status not recorded). Some clones in this sample may be carry-over from other donors' samples. The input for sequencing was cultured PBMCs, taken from culture after CMV antigen stimulation.

CDR3 in DNA: TGTGCCAGCAGCTTGGCCTTGAGGGTTCAGTCCTACAATGAGCAGTTCTTC. This translates into CASSLALRVQSYNEQFF. This chain uses TRBV5-4 with TRBJ2-1, with D perhaps TRBD2 (5 bases). The CDR3 has 17 residues. Trimming removed 0 bases from V and 1 base from J, with 14 bases in between. Per germline, CDR1 SGHNT and CDR2 YYREEE (reference sequence).